These T cell receptor beta chains were read from a single sample in a study of shared clonotypes between healthy human individuals. Using immunoSEQ multiplex PCR, the repertoire was profiled, and TCRdb retains in-frame clones only, with some absent. The sample yields fewer than 850,000 clones, about 90% seen once. Material for sequencing was memory CD8+ T cells from PBMCs. Receptor source: a man between 18 and 35 years old in good health. Some clones in this sample may be carry-over from other donors' samples. CDR3s include the opening cysteine and the closing phenylalanine or tryptophan. A D gene is named only where the DNA matches it firmly. Clone size is not always given. Where it is, it says once, few, many or a class for expanded clones.

D gene	clone size	V gene	J gene	CDR3 DNA	CDR3 protein
NA	NA	TRBV4-1	TRBJ1-2	TGCGCCAGCAGCCGCTTGACGGTGAACTATGGCTACACCTTC	CASSRLTVNYGYTF
TRBD2	once	TRBV11-1	TRBJ2-3	TGTGCCAGCAGCTCTTCCACCAGGACTAGCGGGAGCACAGATACGCAGTATTTT	CASSSSTRTSGSTDTQYF
TRBD1	NA	TRBV7-9	TRBJ1-1	TGTGCCAGCAGCTCCGACAGGGAGGCTGAAGCTTTCTTT	CASSSDREAEAFF
NA	NA	TRBV7-9	TRBJ1-1	TGTGCCAGCAGCTCAACCGACTGGAACACTGAAGCTTTCTTT	CASSSTDWNTEAFF
NA	NA	TRBV30	TRBJ1-1	TGTGCCTGGGGAGGAGGGGGCACTGAAGCTTTCTTT	CAWGGGGTEAFF
TRBD1	NA	TRBV5-3	TRBJ1-3	TGTGCCAGAAGCTTGGCTGGGACAGGGGTCGGAAACACCATATATTTT	CARSLAGTGVGNTIYF
TRBD1	NA	TRBV13	TRBJ1-2	TGTGCCAGCAGCAAAGAGGACAGGAGAAGCTATGGCTACACCTTC	CASSKEDRRSYGYTF
NA	NA	TRBV5-6	TRBJ1-1	TGTGCCAGCAGCTTGGCCTTAACAGGTAATACTGAAGCTTTCTTT	CASSLALTGNTEAFF
NA	NA	TRBV27	TRBJ1-1	TGTGCCAGCAGTTCAGGGGTCGACACTGAAGCTTTCTTT	CASSSGVDTEAFF
NA	NA	TRBV29-1	TRBJ1-4	TGCAGCGTTCGAGCAACTAATGAAAAACTGTTTTTT	CSVRATNEKLFF
TRBD1	NA	TRBV29-1	TRBJ2-1	TGCAGCGCCTTCGGACAGGGGGTATCCAATGAGCAGTTCTTC	CSAFGQGVSNEQFF
NA	NA	TRBV7-8	TRBJ2-5	TGTGCCAGCAGCTTCTTGTTCTGGGTCCTTCAAGAGACCCAGTACTTC	CASSFLFWVLQETQYF
NA	NA	TRBV28	TRBJ2-7	TGTGCCAGCAGTTTCCCCCCACCCGGCCGCAGGGTTAACATGTACGAGCAGTACTTC	CASSFPPPGRRVNMYEQYF
NA	NA	TRBV7-9	TRBJ2-2	TGTGCCAGCAGCTCCCCTGGTGGGGCGAACACCGGGGAGCTGTTTTTT	CASSSPGGANTGELFF
NA	NA	TRBV30	TRBJ2-7	TGTGCCTGGAGTGTCGAAAGCGAGCAGTACTTC	CAWSVESEQYF
NA	NA	TRBV28	TRBJ2-7	TGTGCCAGCAGTTTAGGACAGAACGGGGGCGAGCAGTACTTC	CASSLGQNGGEQYF
NA	few	TRBV19	TRBJ1-1	TGTGCCACAAGACTCGGCCCGGAGGCTTTCTTT	CATRLGPEAFF
TRBD2	NA	TRBV28	TRBJ2-1	TGTGCCAGCAGTTTCGGAGCGGGAGGGGAGTTCTTC	CASSFGAGGEFF
NA	NA	TRBV25-1	TRBJ2-5	TGTGCCAGCAGTAAGCGGCAGGTATTCGAGACCCAGTACTTC	CASSKRQVFETQYF
NA	NA	TRBV30	TRBJ2-7	TGTGCCTGGGCGGTCGGTGTGGGGCTTCTCTCCTACGAGCAGTACTTC	CAWAVGVGLLSYEQYF
TRBD1	once	TRBV29-1	TRBJ1-2	TGCAGCGTTGAAGGGGGACAGGTTAACCCCCAGGTCAAGGCTAACTATGGCTACACCTTC	CSVEGGQVNPQVKANYGYTF
TRBD1	NA	TRBV27	TRBJ2-1	TGTGCCAGCTCCCGAGGAGGGGGACAGGGTCGGAATGAGCAGTTCTTC	CASSRGGGQGRNEQFF
NA	NA	TRBV20-1	TRBJ1-1	TGCAGTGCTTTAGGGGGTACTGAAGCTTTCTTT	CSALGGTEAFF
NA	NA	TRBV5-1	TRBJ1-1	TGCGCCAGCAGCTTTAAGGGTTACACTGAAGCTTTCTTT	CASSFKGYTEAFF
TRBD2	NA	TRBV28	TRBJ2-3	TGTGCCAGCAGAGGCGAGCGGGAGGCGACAGATACGCAGTATTTT	CASRGEREATDTQYF
TRBD2	NA	TRBV7-2	TRBJ2-7	TGTGCCAGCAGCTTATTTCCGGCGGGGGGCCGGGAGCAGTACTTC	CASSLFPAGGREQYF
TRBD1	NA	TRBV4-1	TRBJ2-1	TGCGCCAGCAGCCAACCGGGACAGGGACACAATGAGCAGTTCTTC	CASSQPGQGHNEQFF